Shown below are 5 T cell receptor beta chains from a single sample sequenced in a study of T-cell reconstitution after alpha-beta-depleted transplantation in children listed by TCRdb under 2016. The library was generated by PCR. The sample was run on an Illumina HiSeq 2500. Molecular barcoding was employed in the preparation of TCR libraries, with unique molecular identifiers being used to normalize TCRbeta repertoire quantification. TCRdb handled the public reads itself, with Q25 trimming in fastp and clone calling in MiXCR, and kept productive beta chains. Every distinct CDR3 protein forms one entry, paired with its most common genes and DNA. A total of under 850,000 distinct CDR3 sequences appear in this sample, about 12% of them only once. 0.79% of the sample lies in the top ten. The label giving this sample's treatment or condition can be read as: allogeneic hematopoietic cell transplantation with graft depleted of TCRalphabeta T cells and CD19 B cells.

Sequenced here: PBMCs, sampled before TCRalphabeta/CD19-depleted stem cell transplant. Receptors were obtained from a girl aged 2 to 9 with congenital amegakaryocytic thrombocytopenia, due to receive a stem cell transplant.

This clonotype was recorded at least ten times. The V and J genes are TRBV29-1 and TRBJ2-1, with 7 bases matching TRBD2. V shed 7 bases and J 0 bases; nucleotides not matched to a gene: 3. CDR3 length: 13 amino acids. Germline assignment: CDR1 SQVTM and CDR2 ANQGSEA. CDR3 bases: TGCAGCGCACTAGCGAGCTCCTACAATGAGCAGTTCTTC. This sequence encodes CSALASSYNEQFF.

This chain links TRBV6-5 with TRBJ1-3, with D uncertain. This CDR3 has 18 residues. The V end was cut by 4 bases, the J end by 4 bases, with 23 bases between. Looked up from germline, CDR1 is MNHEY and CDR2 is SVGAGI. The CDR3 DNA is TGTGCCAGCAGTTTCCGGGCCTCCAAAGGTTCAGGAGGAAACACCATATATTTT. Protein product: CASSFRASKGSGGNTIYF.

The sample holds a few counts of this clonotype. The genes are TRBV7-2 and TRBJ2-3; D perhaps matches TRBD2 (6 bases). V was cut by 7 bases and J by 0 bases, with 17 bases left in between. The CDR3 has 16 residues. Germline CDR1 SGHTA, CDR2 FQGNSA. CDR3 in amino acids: CASINRGDPSTDTQYF. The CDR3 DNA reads TGTGCCAGCATAAACCGCGGGGATCCTAGCACAGATACGCAGTATTTT.

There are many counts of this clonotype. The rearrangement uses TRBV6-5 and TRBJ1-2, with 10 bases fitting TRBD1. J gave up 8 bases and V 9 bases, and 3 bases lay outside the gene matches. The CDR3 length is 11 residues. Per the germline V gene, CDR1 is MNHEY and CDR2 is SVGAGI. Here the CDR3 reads CASRTGGGYTF. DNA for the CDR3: TGTGCCAGTAGGACAGGGGGAGGCTACACCTTC.

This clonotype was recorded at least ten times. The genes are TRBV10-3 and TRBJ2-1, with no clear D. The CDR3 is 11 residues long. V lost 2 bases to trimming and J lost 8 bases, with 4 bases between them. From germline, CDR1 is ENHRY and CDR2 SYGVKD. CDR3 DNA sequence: TGTGCCATCAGTGAGAGGGATGAGCAGTTCTTC. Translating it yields CAISERDEQFF.